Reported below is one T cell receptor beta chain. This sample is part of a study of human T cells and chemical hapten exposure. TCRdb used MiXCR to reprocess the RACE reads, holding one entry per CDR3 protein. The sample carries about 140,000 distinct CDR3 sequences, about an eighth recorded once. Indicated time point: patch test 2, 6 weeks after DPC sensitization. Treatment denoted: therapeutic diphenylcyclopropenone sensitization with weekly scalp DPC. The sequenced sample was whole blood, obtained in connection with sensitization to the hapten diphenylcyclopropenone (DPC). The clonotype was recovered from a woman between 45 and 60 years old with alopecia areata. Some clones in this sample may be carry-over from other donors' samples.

This chain's CDR3 is CASSPASGANVLTF. CDR3 nucleotides: TGTGCCAGCAGTCCCGCCTCTGGGGCCAACGTCCTGACTTTC. The chain joins TRBV27 to TRBJ2-6; D remains ambiguous. The V end lost 5 bases, the J end lost 0 bases, and 5 bases lay between the germline ends. CDR1 is MNHEY and CDR2 is SMNVEV in the germline V gene (reference sequence). The CDR3 is 14 residues long.